Described below is a single T cell receptor (beta chain) sequence and its context. This sample was taken from a study of identical twins. Healthy Caucasians alone served as donors. TCRdb redid the calling of the 5' RACE reads with MiXCR, one entry per CDR3 protein. This table holds 700,000 or so distinct CDR3 sequences, 20% to 25% found once. The CDR3 sequence is 16 residues long. CDR1 is LGHNA, CDR2 YSLEER, per germline. The V gene lost 0 bases and the J gene lost 0 bases, with 6 bases spanning the gap. In addition, the sample was reused for a study of T cells expressing NK-cell markers. That paper adds: Serological testing identified seven of the eight sequenced donors as HCMV-seropositive and one as seronegative.

The clonotype originates from a woman aged 18 to 35 in good health. This rearrangement joins TRBV4-3 to TRBJ2-6; D is unresolved. The specimen was PBMCs. DNA of the CDR3: TGCGCCAGCAGCCAAGAAAGAAGCTCTGGGGCCAACGTCCTGACTTTC. It encodes CASSQERSSGANVLTF.